The rows below give T cell receptor beta chains drawn from one sample of a study of T-cell memory formation after mild COVID-19. TCRdb reanalysed the 5' RACE reads using MiXCR and keeps one entry per CDR3 protein. The sample contains 50,000 or so distinct CDR3 sequences, 27% of which appear only once. The specimen sequenced was PBMCs or a T cell subset sorted from them (not recorded which). The receptors here all came from a man in his late teens or twenties who had mild COVID-19 (a few samples of this study predate the infection). Cell type and time point are not known. Both conserved end residues are part of each CDR3. D genes are given only for firm matches. Clone size appears in some rows only: once, few, many, or a class for an expanded clone.

j_gene: TRBJ1-2
abundance: -
v_gene: TRBV7-9
d_gene: TRBD1
CDR3aa: CASKSTGDNGYTF
CDR3nt: TGTGCCAGCAAATCGACAGGGGACAATGGCTACACCTTC

j_gene: TRBJ2-3
abundance: -
v_gene: TRBV27
d_gene: -
CDR3aa: CASSLSETGLGDTQYF
CDR3nt: TGTGCCAGCAGTTTATCGGAGACGGGGTTGGGAGATACGCAGTATTTT

j_gene: TRBJ1-1
abundance: -
v_gene: TRBV28
d_gene: TRBD1
CDR3aa: CASRRRDRAWTEAFF
CDR3nt: TGTGCCAGCAGACGACGGGACAGGGCGTGGACTGAAGCTTTCTTT

j_gene: TRBJ1-2
abundance: few
v_gene: TRBV20-1
d_gene: TRBD1
CDR3aa: CSARAPRGNYGYTF
CDR3nt: TGCAGTGCTAGAGCTCCCAGGGGGAACTATGGCTACACCTTC

j_gene: TRBJ2-2
abundance: few
v_gene: TRBV20-1
d_gene: -
CDR3aa: CSARPGGGIIAGELFF
CDR3nt: TGCAGTGCTAGGCCTGGTGGAGGTATTATAGCCGGGGAGCTGTTTTTT

j_gene: TRBJ2-7
abundance: -
v_gene: TRBV7-9
d_gene: -
CDR3aa: CASSYHYEQYF
CDR3nt: TGTGCCAGCAGCTACCACTACGAGCAGTACTTC

j_gene: TRBJ1-1
abundance: -
v_gene: TRBV12-3/TRBV12-4
d_gene: -
CDR3aa: CASSLDSRSTEAFF
CDR3nt: TGTGCCAGCAGTCTGGACAGTCGGTCCACTGAAGCTTTCTTT

j_gene: TRBJ2-1
abundance: -
v_gene: TRBV29-1
d_gene: TRBD1
CDR3aa: CSVEDPDRAAYEQFF
CDR3nt: TGCAGCGTTGAAGATCCGGACAGGGCTGCGTATGAGCAGTTCTTC

j_gene: TRBJ2-5
abundance: -
v_gene: TRBV7-2
d_gene: TRBD2
CDR3aa: CASSVGGGAGETQYF
CDR3nt: TGTGCCAGCAGCGTGGGCGGGGGGGCCGGAGAGACCCAGTACTTC

j_gene: TRBJ1-5
abundance: -
v_gene: TRBV12-3/TRBV12-4
d_gene: -
CDR3aa: CASRGGGQPQHF
CDR3nt: TGTGCCAGCAGAGGGGGGGGACAGCCCCAGCATTTT

j_gene: TRBJ2-1
abundance: -
v_gene: TRBV6-6
d_gene: -
CDR3aa: CAAGRFYNEQFF
CDR3nt: TGTGCCGCAGGCAGGTTTTACAATGAGCAGTTCTTC

j_gene: TRBJ2-1
abundance: few
v_gene: TRBV4-1
d_gene: -
CDR3aa: CASSPWTGFEQFF
CDR3nt: TGCGCCAGCAGCCCCTGGACCGGGTTTGAGCAGTTCTTC

j_gene: TRBJ2-1
abundance: -
v_gene: TRBV12-3/TRBV12-4
d_gene: -
CDR3aa: CASSLALGGSNEQFF
CDR3nt: TGTGCCAGCAGTTTGGCCCTTGGGGGTTCCAATGAGCAGTTCTTC

j_gene: TRBJ2-5
abundance: few
v_gene: TRBV9
d_gene: TRBD2
CDR3aa: CASSVWAGGPQETQYF
CDR3nt: TGTGCCAGCAGCGTGTGGGCGGGGGGGCCCCAAGAGACCCAGTACTTC

j_gene: TRBJ2-7
abundance: -
v_gene: TRBV19
d_gene: -
CDR3aa: CASSPGGAYEQYF
CDR3nt: TGTGCCAGTAGTCCTGGGGGCGCGTACGAGCAGTACTTC

j_gene: TRBJ1-2
abundance: -
v_gene: TRBV7-6
d_gene: -
CDR3aa: CASSLASNWGYGYTF
CDR3nt: TGTGCCAGCAGCTTAGCCTCAAACTGGGGTTATGGCTACACCTTC

j_gene: TRBJ2-7
abundance: -
v_gene: TRBV6-5
d_gene: -
CDR3aa: CASSSDSLSYEQYF
CDR3nt: TGTGCCAGCAGTTCCGACAGTCTATCCTACGAGCAGTACTTC

j_gene: TRBJ2-3
abundance: -
v_gene: TRBV5-1
d_gene: -
CDR3aa: CASSWEGADTQYF
CDR3nt: TGCGCCAGCAGCTGGGAGGGGGCAGATACGCAGTATTTT

j_gene: TRBJ2-5
abundance: -
v_gene: TRBV20-1
d_gene: -
CDR3aa: CSARGGGQYQETQYF
CDR3nt: TGCAGTGCTCGAGGCGGGGGACAGTACCAAGAGACCCAGTACTTC

j_gene: TRBJ2-7
abundance: -
v_gene: TRBV7-8
d_gene: -
CDR3aa: CASSPYTGGHSYEQYF
CDR3nt: TGTGCCAGCAGCCCCTATACCGGGGGGCACTCCTACGAGCAGTACTTC

j_gene: TRBJ1-1
abundance: -
v_gene: TRBV11-1
d_gene: -
CDR3aa: CASSLYREAFF
CDR3nt: TGTGCCAGCAGCTTGTACAGAGAAGCTTTCTTT

j_gene: TRBJ2-1
abundance: few
v_gene: TRBV9
d_gene: TRBD2
CDR3aa: CASSPYGRTWDEQFF
CDR3nt: TGTGCCAGCAGCCCCTACGGGAGGACCTGGGATGAGCAGTTCTTC

j_gene: TRBJ1-1
abundance: -
v_gene: TRBV5-4
d_gene: -
CDR3aa: CASSLWGTNTEAFF
CDR3nt: TGTGCCAGCAGCTTATGGGGGACGAACACTGAAGCTTTCTTT

j_gene: TRBJ2-3
abundance: few
v_gene: TRBV4-3
d_gene: TRBD2
CDR3aa: CASSQVGTSGGFSTDTQYF
CDR3nt: TGCGCCAGCAGCCAGGTCGGGACTAGCGGGGGCTTTAGCACAGATACGCAGTATTTT